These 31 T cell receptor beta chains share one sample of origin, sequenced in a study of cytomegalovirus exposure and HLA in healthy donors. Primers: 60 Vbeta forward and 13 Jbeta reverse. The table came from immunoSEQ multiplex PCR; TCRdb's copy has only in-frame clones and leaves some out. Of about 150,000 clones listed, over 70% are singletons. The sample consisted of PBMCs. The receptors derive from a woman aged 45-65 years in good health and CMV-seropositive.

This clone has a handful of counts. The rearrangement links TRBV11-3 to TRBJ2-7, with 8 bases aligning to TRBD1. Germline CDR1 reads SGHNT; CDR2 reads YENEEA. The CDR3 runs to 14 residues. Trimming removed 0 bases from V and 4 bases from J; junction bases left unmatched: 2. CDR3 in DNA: TGTGCCAGCAGCTTAGAGACAGGGGATTACGAGCAGTACTTC. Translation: CASSLETGDYEQYF.

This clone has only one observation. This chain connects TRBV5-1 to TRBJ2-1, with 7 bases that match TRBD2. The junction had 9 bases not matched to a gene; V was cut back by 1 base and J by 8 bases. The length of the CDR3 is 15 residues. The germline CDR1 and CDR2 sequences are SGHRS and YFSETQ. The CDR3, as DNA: TGCGCCAGCAGCTTGTTTAGCGGGCCTGGCGATGAGCAGTTCTTC. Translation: CASSLFSGPGDEQFF.

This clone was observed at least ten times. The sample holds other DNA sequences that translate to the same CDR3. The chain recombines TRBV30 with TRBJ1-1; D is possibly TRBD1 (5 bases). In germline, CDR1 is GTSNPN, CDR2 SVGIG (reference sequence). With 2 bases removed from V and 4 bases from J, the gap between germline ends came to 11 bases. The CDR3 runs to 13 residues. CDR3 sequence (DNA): TGTGCCTGGAGTATTCGGGGGGGCACTGAAGCTTTCTTT. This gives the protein CAWSIRGGTEAFF.

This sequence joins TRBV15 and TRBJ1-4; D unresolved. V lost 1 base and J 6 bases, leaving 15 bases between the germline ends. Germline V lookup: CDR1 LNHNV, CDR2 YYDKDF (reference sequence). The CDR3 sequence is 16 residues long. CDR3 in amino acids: CATSRVGDGDYEKLFF. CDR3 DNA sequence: TGTGCCACCAGCAGAGTGGGAGACGGAGACTATGAAAAACTGTTTTTT. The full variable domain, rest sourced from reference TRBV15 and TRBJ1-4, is DAMVIQNPRYQVTQFGKPVTLSCSQTLNHNVMYWYQQKSSQAPKLLFHYYDKDFNNEADTPDNFQSRRPNTSFCFLDIRSPGLGDTAMYLCATSRVGDGDYEKLFFGSGTQLSVL.

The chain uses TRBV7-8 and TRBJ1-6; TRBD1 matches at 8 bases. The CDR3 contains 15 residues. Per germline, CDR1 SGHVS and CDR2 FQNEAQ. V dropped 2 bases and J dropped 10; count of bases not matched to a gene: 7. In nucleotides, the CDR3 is TGTGCCAGCAGCTTATCCACAGGGGGGTGGTCACCCCTCCACTTT. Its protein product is CASSLSTGGWSPLHF.

This chain's CDR3 is CASSRWGGNYGYTF. Written as DNA, the CDR3 is TGTGCCAGCAGTCGGTGGGGGGGGAACTATGGCTACACCTTC. J is TRBJ1-2 and V is TRBV5-5; D is perhaps TRBD1 (5 bases). CDR3 size: 14 residues. V gave up 5 bases and J gave up 2 bases, with 13 bases separating them. Germline V gene sequence: CDR1 SGHKS, CDR2 YYEKEE (reference sequence).

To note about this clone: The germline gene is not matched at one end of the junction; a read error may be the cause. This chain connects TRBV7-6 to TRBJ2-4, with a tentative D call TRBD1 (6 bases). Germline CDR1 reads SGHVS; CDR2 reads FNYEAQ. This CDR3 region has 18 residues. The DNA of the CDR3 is TGTGCCAGCAGCCCTGGGGCAGGGATTCAGGGGATTAAAAACAGTCAGTACTTC. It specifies CASSPGAGIQGIKNSQYF. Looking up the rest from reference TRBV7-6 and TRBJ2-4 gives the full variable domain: GAGVSQSPRYKVTKRGQDVALRCDPISGHVSLYWYRQALGQGPEFLTYFNYEAQQDKSGLPNDRFSAERPEGSISTLTIQRTEQRDSAMYRCASSPGAGIQGIKNSQYFGAGTRLSVL.

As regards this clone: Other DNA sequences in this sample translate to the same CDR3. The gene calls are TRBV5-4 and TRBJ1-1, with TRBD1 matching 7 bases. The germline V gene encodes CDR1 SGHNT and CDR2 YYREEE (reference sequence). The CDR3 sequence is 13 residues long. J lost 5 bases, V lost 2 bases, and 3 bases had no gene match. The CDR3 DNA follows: TGTGCCAGCAGCTTTGACAGGGAAACTGAAGCTTTCTTT. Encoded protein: CASSFDRETEAFF. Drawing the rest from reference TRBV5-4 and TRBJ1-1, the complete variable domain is ETGVTQSPTHLIKTRGQQVTLRCSSQSGHNTVSWYQQALGQGPQFIFQYYREEENGRGNFPPRFSGLQFPNYSSELNVNALELDDSALYLCASSFDRETEAFFGQGTRLTVV.

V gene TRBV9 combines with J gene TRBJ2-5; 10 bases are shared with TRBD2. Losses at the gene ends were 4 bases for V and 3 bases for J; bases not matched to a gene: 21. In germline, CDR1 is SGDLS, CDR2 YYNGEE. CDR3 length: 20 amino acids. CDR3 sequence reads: CASSPQGGLAGALGKETQYF. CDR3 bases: TGTGCCAGCAGCCCACAAGGGGGGCTAGCGGGAGCTTTGGGGAAAGAGACCCAGTACTTC.

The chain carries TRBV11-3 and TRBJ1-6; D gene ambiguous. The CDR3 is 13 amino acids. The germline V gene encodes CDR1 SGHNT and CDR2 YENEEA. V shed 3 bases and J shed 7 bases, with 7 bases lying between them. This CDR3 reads CASSLAVNSPLHF. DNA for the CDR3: TGTGCCAGCAGCTTGGCCGTGAATTCACCCCTCCACTTT.

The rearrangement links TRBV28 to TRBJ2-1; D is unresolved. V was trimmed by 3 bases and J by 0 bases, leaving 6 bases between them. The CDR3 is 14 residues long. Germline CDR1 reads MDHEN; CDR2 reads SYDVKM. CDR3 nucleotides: TGTGCCAGCAGTTTCGTGAGCTCCTACAATGAGCAGTTCTTC. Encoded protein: CASSFVSSYNEQFF. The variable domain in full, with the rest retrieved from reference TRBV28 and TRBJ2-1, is DVKVTQSSRYLVKRTGEKVFLECVQDMDHENMFWYRQDPGLGLRLIYFSYDVKMKEKGDIPEGYSVSREKKERFSLILESASTNQTSMYLCASSFVSSYNEQFFGPGTRLTVL.

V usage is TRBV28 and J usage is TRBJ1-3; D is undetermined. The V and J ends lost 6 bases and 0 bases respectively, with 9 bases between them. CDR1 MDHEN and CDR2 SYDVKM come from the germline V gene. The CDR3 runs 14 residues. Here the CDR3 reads CASRRVSSGNTIYF. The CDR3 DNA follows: TGTGCCAGCAGGCGTGTTAGCTCTGGAAACACCATATATTTT. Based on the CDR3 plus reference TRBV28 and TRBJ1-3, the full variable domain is DVKVTQSSRYLVKRTGEKVFLECVQDMDHENMFWYRQDPGLGLRLIYFSYDVKMKEKGDIPEGYSVSREKKERFSLILESASTNQTSMYLCASRRVSSGNTIYFGEGSWLTVV.

CDR3 sequence reads: CASIPGYGGYYGYTF. CDR3 DNA: TGTGCCAGCATCCCTGGTTATGGGGGCTACTATGGCTACACCTTC. V and J are TRBV7-2 and TRBJ1-2, with a weak D call TRBD1 (6 bases). Germline-derived CDR1 and CDR2 are SGHTA and FQGNSA. Trimming removed 7 bases from V and 3 bases from J, with 18 bases in between. This CDR3 is built from 15 residues.

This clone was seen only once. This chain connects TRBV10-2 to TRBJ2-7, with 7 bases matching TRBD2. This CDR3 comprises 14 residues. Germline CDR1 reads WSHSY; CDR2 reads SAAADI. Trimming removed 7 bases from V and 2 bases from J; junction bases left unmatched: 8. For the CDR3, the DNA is TGCGCCAGCAAAGCGAGCGGGGATGCCTACGAGCAGTACTTC. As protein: CASKASGDAYEQYF.

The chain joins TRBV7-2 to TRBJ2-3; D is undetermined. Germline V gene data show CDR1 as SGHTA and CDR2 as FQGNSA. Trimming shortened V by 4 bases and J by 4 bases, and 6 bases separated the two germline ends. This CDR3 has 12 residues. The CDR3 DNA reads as TGTGCCAGCAGCTCCTTCGCAGATACGCAGTATTTT. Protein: CASSSFADTQYF.

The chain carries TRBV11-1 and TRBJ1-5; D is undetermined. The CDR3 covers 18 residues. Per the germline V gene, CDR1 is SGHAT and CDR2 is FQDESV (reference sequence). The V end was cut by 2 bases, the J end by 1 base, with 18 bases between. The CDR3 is CASSLTPVKPGSNQPQHF. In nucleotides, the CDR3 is TGTGCCAGCAGCTTAACACCCGTTAAACCGGGAAGCAATCAGCCCCAGCATTTT. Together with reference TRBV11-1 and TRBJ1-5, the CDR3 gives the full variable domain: EAEVAQSPRYKITEKSQAVAFWCDPISGHATLYWYRQILGQGPELLVQFQDESVVDDSQLPKDRFSAERLKGVDSTLKIQPAELGDSAMYLCASSLTPVKPGSNQPQHFGDGTRLSIL.

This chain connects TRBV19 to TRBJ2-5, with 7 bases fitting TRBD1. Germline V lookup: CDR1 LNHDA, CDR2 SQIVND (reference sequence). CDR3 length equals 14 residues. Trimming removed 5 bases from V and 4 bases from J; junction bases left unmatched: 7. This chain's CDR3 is CASSPTGLIETQYF. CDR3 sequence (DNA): TGTGCCAGTAGTCCGACAGGGTTGATAGAGACCCAGTACTTC. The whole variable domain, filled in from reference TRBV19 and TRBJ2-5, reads DGGITQSPKYLFRKEGQNVTLSCEQNLNHDAMYWYRQDPGQGLRLIYYSQIVNDFQKGDIAEGYSVSREKKESFPLTVTSAQKNPTAFYLCASSPTGLIETQYFGPGTRLLVL.

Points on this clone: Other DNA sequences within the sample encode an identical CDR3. Written as DNA, the CDR3 is TGTGCCAGCAGCTTACGTGGGAGAACTGAAGCTTTCTTT. Its protein is CASSLRGRTEAFF. The chain recombines TRBV7-2 with TRBJ1-1; D call uncertain. Germline CDR1 reads SGHTA; CDR2 reads FQGNSA. CDR3 size: 13 residues. V was trimmed by 2 bases and J by 5 bases, leaving 9 bases between them.

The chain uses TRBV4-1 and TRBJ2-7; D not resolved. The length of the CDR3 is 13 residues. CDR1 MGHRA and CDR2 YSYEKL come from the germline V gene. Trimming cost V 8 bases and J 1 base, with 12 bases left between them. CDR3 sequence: CASASPGSYEQYF. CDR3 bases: TGCGCCAGCGCCTCCCCGGGTTCCTACGAGCAGTACTTC.

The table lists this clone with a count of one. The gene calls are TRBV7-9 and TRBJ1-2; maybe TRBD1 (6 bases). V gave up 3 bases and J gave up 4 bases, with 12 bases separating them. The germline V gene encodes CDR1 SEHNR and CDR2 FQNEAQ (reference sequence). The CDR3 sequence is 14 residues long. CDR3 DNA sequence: TGTGCCAGCAGCTTTGGGGGCTCTTTCTATGGCTACACCTTC. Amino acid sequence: CASSFGGSFYGYTF.

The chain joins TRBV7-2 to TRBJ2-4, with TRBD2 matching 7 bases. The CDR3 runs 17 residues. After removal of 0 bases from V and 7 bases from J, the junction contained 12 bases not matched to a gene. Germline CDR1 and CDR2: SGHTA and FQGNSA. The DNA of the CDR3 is TGTGCCAGCAGCTTAGCTCGGTCGGGGGGAGAATATAACATTCAGTACTTC. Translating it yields CASSLARSGGEYNIQYF. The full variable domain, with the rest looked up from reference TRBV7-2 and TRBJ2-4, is GAGVSQSPSNKVTEKGKDVELRCDPISGHTALYWYRQSLGQGLEFLIYFQGNSAPDKSGLPSDRFSAERTGGSVSTLTIQRTQQEDSAVYLCASSLARSGGEYNIQYFGAGTRLSVL.

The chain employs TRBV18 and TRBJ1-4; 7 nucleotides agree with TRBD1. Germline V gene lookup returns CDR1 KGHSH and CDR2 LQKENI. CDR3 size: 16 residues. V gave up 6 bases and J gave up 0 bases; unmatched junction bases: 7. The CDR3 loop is CASSRGQTATNEKLFF. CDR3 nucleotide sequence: TGTGCCAGCTCGCGGGGACAGACCGCAACTAATGAAAAACTGTTTTTT. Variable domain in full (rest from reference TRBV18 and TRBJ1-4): NAGVMQNPRHLVRRRGQEARLRCSPMKGHSHVYWYRQLPEEGLKFMVYLQKENIIDESGMPKERFSAEFPKEGPSILRIQQVVRGDSAAYFCASSRGQTATNEKLFFGSGTQLSVL.

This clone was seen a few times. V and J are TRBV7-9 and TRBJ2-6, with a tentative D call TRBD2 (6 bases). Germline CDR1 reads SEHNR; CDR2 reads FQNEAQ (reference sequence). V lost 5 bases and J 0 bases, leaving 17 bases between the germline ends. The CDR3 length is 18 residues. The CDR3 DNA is TGTGCCAGCAGCCAGTACGGAGGGGTCCCCTCTGGGGCCAACGTCCTGACTTTC. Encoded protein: CASSQYGGVPSGANVLTF.

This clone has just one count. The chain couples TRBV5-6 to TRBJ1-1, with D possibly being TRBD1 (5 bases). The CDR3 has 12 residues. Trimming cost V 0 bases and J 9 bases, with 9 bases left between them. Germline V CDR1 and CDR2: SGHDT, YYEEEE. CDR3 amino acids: CASSLAGTKAFF. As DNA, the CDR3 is TGTGCCAGCAGCTTGGCCGGGACTAAAGCTTTCTTT. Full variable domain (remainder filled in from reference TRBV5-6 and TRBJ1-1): DAGVTQSPTHLIKTRGQQVTLRCSPKSGHDTVSWYQQALGQGPQFIFQYYEEEERQRGNFPDRFSGHQFPNYSSELNVNALLLGDSALYLCASSLAGTKAFFGQGTRLTVV.

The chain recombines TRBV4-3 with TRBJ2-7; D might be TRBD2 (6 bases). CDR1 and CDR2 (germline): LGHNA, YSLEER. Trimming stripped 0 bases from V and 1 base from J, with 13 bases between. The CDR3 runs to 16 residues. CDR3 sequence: CASSQDREFVSYEQYF. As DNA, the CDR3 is TGCGCCAGCAGCCAAGATCGGGAGTTCGTGTCCTACGAGCAGTACTTC.

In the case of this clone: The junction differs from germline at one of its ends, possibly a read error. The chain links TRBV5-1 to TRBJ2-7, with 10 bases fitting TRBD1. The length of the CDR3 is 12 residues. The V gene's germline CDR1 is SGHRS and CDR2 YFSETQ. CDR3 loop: CASSWGGQGLDF. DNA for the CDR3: TGCGCCAGCAGCTGGGGGGGACAGGGGCTTGACTTC. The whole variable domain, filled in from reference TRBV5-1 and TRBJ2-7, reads KAGVTQTPRYLIKTRGQQVTLSCSPISGHRSVSWYQQTPGQGLQFLFEYFSETQRNKGNFPGRFSGRQFSNSRSEMNVSTLELGDSALYLCASSWGGQGLDFGPGTRLTVT.

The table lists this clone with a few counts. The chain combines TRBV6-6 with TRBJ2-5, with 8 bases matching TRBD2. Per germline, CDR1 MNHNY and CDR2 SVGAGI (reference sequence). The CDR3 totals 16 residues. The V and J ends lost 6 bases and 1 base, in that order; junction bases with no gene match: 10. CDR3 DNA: TGTGCCAGCAGGGACTGGGCGGGAGGTTCCCAAGAGACCCAGTACTTC. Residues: CASRDWAGGSQETQYF.

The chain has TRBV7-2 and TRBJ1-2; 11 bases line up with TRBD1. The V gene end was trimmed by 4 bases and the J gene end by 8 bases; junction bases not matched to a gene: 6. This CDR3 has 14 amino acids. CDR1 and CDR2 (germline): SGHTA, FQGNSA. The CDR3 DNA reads TGTGCCAGCAGCTCAGGACAGGGGGCGCGGGGCTACACCTTC. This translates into CASSSGQGARGYTF.

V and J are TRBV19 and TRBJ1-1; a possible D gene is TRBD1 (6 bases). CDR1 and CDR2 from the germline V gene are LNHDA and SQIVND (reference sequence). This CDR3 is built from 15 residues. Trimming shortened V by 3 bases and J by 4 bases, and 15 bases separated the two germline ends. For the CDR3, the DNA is TGTGCCAGTAGTATTTGGGGGCAGGGAAGCACTGAAGCTTTCTTT. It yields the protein CASSIWGQGSTEAFF.

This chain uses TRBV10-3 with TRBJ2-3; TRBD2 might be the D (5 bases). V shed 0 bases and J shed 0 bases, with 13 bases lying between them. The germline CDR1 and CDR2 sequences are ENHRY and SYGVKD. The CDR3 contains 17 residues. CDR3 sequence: CAISESMGGPSTDTQYF. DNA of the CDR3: TGTGCCATCAGTGAGTCGATGGGCGGGCCGAGCACAGATACGCAGTATTTT.

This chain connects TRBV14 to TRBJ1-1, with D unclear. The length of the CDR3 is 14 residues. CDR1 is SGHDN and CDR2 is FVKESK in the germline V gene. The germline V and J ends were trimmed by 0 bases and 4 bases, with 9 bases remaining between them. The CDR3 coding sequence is TGTGCCAGCAGCCAAGATGATTACTTCACTGAAGCTTTCTTT. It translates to CASSQDDYFTEAFF.